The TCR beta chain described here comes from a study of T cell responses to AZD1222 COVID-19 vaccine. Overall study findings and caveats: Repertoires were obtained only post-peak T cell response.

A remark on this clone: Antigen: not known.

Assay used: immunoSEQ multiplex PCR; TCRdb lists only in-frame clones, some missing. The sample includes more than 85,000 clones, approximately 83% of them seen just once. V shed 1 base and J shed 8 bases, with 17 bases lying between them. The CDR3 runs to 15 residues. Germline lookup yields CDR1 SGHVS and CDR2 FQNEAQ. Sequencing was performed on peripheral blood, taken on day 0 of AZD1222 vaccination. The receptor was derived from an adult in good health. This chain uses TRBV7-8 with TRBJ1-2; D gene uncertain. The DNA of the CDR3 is TGTGCCAGCAGCTTAGTGGGGAACGGGTTCCAGGGCTACACCTTC. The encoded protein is CASSLVGNGFQGYTF.